A selection of T cell receptor beta chains follows, all from one sample in a study of blood T cell repertoires in COVID-19. Repertoires were generated with immunoSEQ multiplex PCR, while TCRdb's copy carries only in-frame clones and drops some. The sample carries roughly 20,000 clones, roughly 91% recorded once. The sequenced sample was peripheral blood. The receptors come from a human donor in a cohort sampled during active COVID-19. The CDR3 runs from the conserved cysteine through the conserved F or W. A D gene is named only where the DNA matches it firmly. Not every row has a clone size; where given, it reads once, few, many or a size class.

clone size	V gene	CDR3 length	D gene	J gene	CDR3 protein	CDR3 DNA
NA	TRBV28	12	NA	TRBJ2-7	CASSLQGYEQYF	TGTGCCAGCAGTTTGCAGGGCTACGAGCAGTACTTC
NA	TRBV5-6	15	TRBD2	TRBJ2-3	CASSLLAGDKNTQYF	TGTGCCAGCAGCTTACTAGCGGGAGATAAGAATACGCAGTATTTT
once	TRBV7-9	15	TRBD1	TRBJ2-7	CASSVSGTGFYEQYF	TGTGCCAGCAGCGTCTCCGGGACAGGGTTCTACGAGCAGTACTTC
NA	TRBV28	12	TRBD1	TRBJ1-5	CASIDRGEPQHF	TGTGCCAGCATCGACAGGGGGGAGCCCCAGCATTTT
NA	TRBV28	19	TRBD2	TRBJ2-3	CASSPRTSGSRPSTDTQYF	TGTGCCAGCAGTCCCCGTACTAGCGGGAGCCGGCCTAGCACAGATACGCAGTATTTT
NA	TRBV19	14	NA	TRBJ1-3	CASSTLGGGNTIYF	TGTGCCAGTAGTACCCTTGGAGGTGGAAACACCATATATTTT
NA	TRBV21-1	16	NA	TRBJ2-2	CASTMERESEHRGAVF	TGTGCCAGCACCATGGAGCGGGAGAGTGAACACCGGGGAGCTGTTTTT
NA	TRBV7-9	15	TRBD1	TRBJ2-1	CASSAGQGLFNEQFF	TGTGCCAGCAGCGCGGGACAGGGGCTTTTCAATGAGCAGTTCTTC
NA	TRBV5-5	15	NA	TRBJ1-1	CASSLVSGAGAEAFF	TGTGCCAGCAGCTTGGTGTCAGGGGCGGGAGCTGAAGCTTTCTTT
NA	TRBV15	16	NA	TRBJ2-3	CATSRVLAGSTDTQYF	TGTGCCACCAGCAGAGTGTTGGCCGGGAGCACAGATACGCAGTATTTT
NA	TRBV6-6	11	NA	TRBJ2-1	CASSPGDEQFF	TGTGCCAGCAGCCCAGGGGATGAGCAGTTCTTC
NA	TRBV10-3	15	NA	TRBJ1-1	CAIRGGPGGNTEAFF	TGTGCCATCAGAGGGGGTCCGGGCGGAAACACTGAAGCTTTCTTT
once	TRBV9	17	NA	TRBJ1-4	CASSGSGEGGSGEKLFF	TGTGCCAGCAGCGGGTCAGGAGAAGGGGGAAGTGGTGAAAAACTGTTTTTT
NA	TRBV7-9	15	NA	TRBJ2-7	CASSSGRTGTYEQYF	TGTGCCAGCAGCTCGGGGAGGACTGGAACCTACGAGCAGTACTTC
NA	TRBV5-6	15	TRBD1	TRBJ2-3	CASSWNRGRKDTQYF	TGTGCCAGCAGCTGGAACAGGGGGCGAAAAGATACGCAGTATTTT
NA	TRBV5-1	16	TRBD2	TRBJ2-5	CASTDPGLAGGETQYF	TGCGCCAGCACAGATCCGGGACTAGCGGGAGGGGAGACCCAGTACTTC
once	TRBV2	14	TRBD2	TRBJ2-7	CASSYGTSGTEQYF	TGTGCCAGCAGTTACGGGACTAGCGGGACCGAGCAGTACTTC
NA	TRBV10-3	14	NA	TRBJ1-1	CAISDNRKKTEAFF	TGTGCCATCAGTGATAACAGGAAGAAAACTGAAGCTTTCTTT
NA	TRBV4-2	12	NA	TRBJ2-7	CASSQAGYEQYF	TGTGCCAGCAGCCAAGCAGGGTACGAGCAGTACTTC
once	TRBV19	15	NA	TRBJ1-4	CASSIMGRTNEKLFF	TGTGCCAGTAGTATCATGGGGAGAACTAATGAAAAACTGTTTTTT
NA	TRBV28	15	NA	TRBJ1-5	CASSFEGGGNQPQHF	TGTGCCAGCAGTTTTGAGGGAGGAGGCAATCAGCCCCAGCATTTT
NA	TRBV5-1	16	TRBD1	TRBJ2-5	CASSHPGQGAGETQYF	TGCGCCAGCAGCCATCCGGGACAGGGGGCTGGGGAGACCCAGTACTTC
NA	TRBV7-9	15	TRBD1	TRBJ1-6	CASSLWDRASSPLHF	TGTGCCAGCAGCTTGTGGGACAGGGCTTCTTCACCCCTCCACTTT
NA	TRBV7-9	17	NA	TRBJ2-2	CASSPPLGQGGTGELFF	TGTGCCAGCAGCCCGCCGCTCGGGCAGGGGGGCACCGGGGAGCTGTTTTTT
NA	TRBV10-3	13	NA	TRBJ2-7	CAISRENSYEQYF	TGTGCCATCAGTCGGGAGAATTCCTACGAGCAGTACTTC
NA	TRBV28	12	NA	TRBJ1-1	CASSSIRAGAFF	TGTGCCAGCAGTTCCATCAGGGCTGGTGCTTTCTTT
NA	TRBV28	15	TRBD1	TRBJ2-5	CASSLTGSGGETQYF	TGTGCCAGCAGTTTGACAGGGTCAGGAGGAGAGACCCAGTACTTC
NA	TRBV5-1	14	NA	TRBJ2-7	CASSLEGVVSEQYF	TGCGCCAGCAGCTTGGAAGGGGTAGTAAGCGAGCAGTACTTC
once	TRBV5-1	13	NA	TRBJ2-7	CASSKGQNYEQYF	TGCGCCAGCAGCAAGGGACAAAACTACGAGCAGTACTTC
NA	TRBV18	14	TRBD2	TRBJ2-1	CASSRGLEYNEQFF	TGTGCCAGCTCGCGGGGACTAGAATACAATGAGCAGTTCTTC
once	TRBV29-1	15	TRBD2	TRBJ2-1	CSVEDPSGRANEQFF	TGCAGCGTTGAAGATCCTAGCGGGAGGGCTAATGAGCAGTTCTTC
NA	TRBV7-3	15	TRBD1	TRBJ1-2	CASSLNRQGDGGYTF	TGTGCCAGCAGCTTAAATCGACAGGGAGACGGAGGCTACACCTTC
NA	TRBV19	15	TRBD1	TRBJ1-1	CASSPRDRANTEAFF	TGTGCCAGTAGTCCCCGTGACAGGGCGAACACTGAAGCTTTCTTT
NA	TRBV4-1	16	NA	TRBJ1-1	CASSQDFVGGKGGAFF	TGCGCCAGCAGCCAAGATTTTGTCGGAGGGAAGGGAGGAGCTTTCTTT
NA	TRBV5-1	20	NA	TRBJ2-6	CASSFRSSPLTSSGANVLTF	TGCGCCAGCAGCTTTCGTTCGAGCCCCCTGACTAGCTCTGGGGCCAACGTCCTGACTTTC
NA	TRBV5-1	14	TRBD1	TRBJ1-1	CASSLAGGNTEAFF	TGCGCCAGCAGCTTGGCAGGGGGCAACACTGAAGCTTTCTTT
NA	TRBV19	15	TRBD1	TRBJ2-7	CASSIGTGLMYEQYF	TGTGCCAGTAGTATTGGGACAGGGTTGATGTACGAGCAGTACTTC
NA	TRBV18	13	NA	TRBJ2-7	CATGAGANYEQYF	TGTGCGACTGGGGCAGGGGCAAACTACGAGCAGTACTTC
NA	TRBV11-3	15	NA	TRBJ2-7	CASSLGAGEGYEQYF	TGTGCCAGCAGCTTAGGTGCAGGGGAGGGCTACGAGCAGTACTTC
medium-sized	TRBV4-1	14	TRBD1	TRBJ1-2	CASSHTGQGTGYTF	TGCGCCAGCAGCCACACGGGACAGGGGACTGGCTACACCTTC
NA	TRBV28	18	TRBD1	TRBJ2-3	CASSSVLLGTGPQDTQYF	TGTGCCAGCAGTTCCGTCCTCTTAGGGACAGGTCCGCAGGATACGCAGTATTTT
NA	TRBV7-8	15	TRBD1	TRBJ1-3	CASSLGRGQRNTIYF	TGTGCCAGCAGCTTAGGACGGGGACAGAGAAACACCATATATTTT
NA	TRBV18	14	NA	TRBJ1-2	CASSPAASNYGYTF	TGTGCCAGCTCACCGGCCGCTTCGAACTATGGCTACACCTTC
NA	TRBV7-9	14	TRBD1	TRBJ2-3	CASSGTGSTDTQYF	TGTGCCAGCAGCGGGACAGGGAGTACAGATACGCAGTATTTT
NA	TRBV6-6	15	TRBD1	TRBJ1-5	CASSGGQGGYQPQHF	TGTGCCAGCAGCGGCGGACAGGGAGGGTATCAGCCCCAGCATTTT